A selection of T cell receptor beta chains follows, all from one sample in a study of metastatic and nonmetastatic thyroid tumors. TCRdb re-clonotyped the PCR reads through MiXCR. This table holds fewer than 7,500 clones, roughly 37% found once. The specimen sequenced was tumor tissue. These receptors were taken from a female donor with papillary thyroid cancer or a benign thyroid nodule (not recorded which). Some clones in this sample may be carry-over from other donors' samples. CDR3s include the opening cysteine and the closing phenylalanine or tryptophan. D genes are given only for firm matches. Size values are once, few and many counts, or a class for expanded clones, and some rows have none.

>15|TRBV7-9|.|TRBD1|TRBJ1-4
TGTGCCAGCAGTCCGAAAGGGGGCGGAAATGAAAAACTGTTTTTT
CASSPKGGGNEKLFF
>15|TRBV28|.|.|TRBJ1-2
TGTGCCAGCAGTTCGAACGGAGGTTATGGCTATGGCTACACCTTC
CASSSNGGYGYGYTF
>16|TRBV18|once|TRBD1|TRBJ2-2
TGTGCCAGCTCTCGTGACAGGGGGCGAAGAACCGGGGAGCTGTTTTTT
CASSRDRGRRTGELFF
>11|TRBV6-1|few|.|TRBJ2-7
TGTGCCAGCCGGAAAGCAACCGAGCAGTACTTC
CASRKATEQYF
>15|TRBV5-1|medium-sized|TRBD1|TRBJ2-1
TGCGCCAGCAGCTTGGCCGGGGGGACAGGGAATGAGCAGTTCTTC
CASSLAGGTGNEQFF
>14|TRBV11-2|.|.|TRBJ2-1
TGTGCCAGCAGCTTAGTATCAAGTTACAATGAGCAGTTCTTC
CASSLVSSYNEQFF
>16|TRBV27|few|.|TRBJ2-5
TGTGCCAGCAGAACGCTGGAAGAGGCGGGCCAAGAGAGCCAGTACTTC
CASRTLEEAGQESQYF
>13|TRBV10-1|few|.|TRBJ2-1
TGCGCCAGCAGTGCCCCCCCTATGAATGAGCAGTTCTTC
CASSAPPMNEQFF
>15|TRBV20-1|.|TRBD1|TRBJ2-3
TGCAGTGCCAGTACAGGGGGCGACAACCTAGATACGCAGTATTTT
CSASTGGDNLDTQYF
>17|TRBV11-1|many|.|TRBJ2-3
TGTGCCAGCAGCTTAGGTACAGGGGGAGGGAGCACAGATACGCAGTATTTT
CASSLGTGGGSTDTQYF
>15|TRBV9|many|.|TRBJ2-2
TGTGCCAGCAGCGCGCAACCGGGGCGCGCCGGGGAGCTGTTTTTT
CASSAQPGRAGELFF
>15|TRBV6-1|few|.|TRBJ1-3
TGTGCCAGCAGTGAATACAGCACTTCTGGAAACACCATATATTTT
CASSEYSTSGNTIYF
>15|TRBV5-8|.|TRBD1|TRBJ1-6
TGTGCCAGCAGCGCCGGGACAGCGAGTAATTCACCCCTCCACTTT
CASSAGTASNSPLHF
>13|TRBV6-1|few|.|TRBJ2-2
TGTGCCAGCAGTGTGGGGGGCACCGGGGAGCTGTTTTTT
CASSVGGTGELFF
>11|TRBV20-1|.|.|TRBJ1-2
TGCAGTGCTAGTAGGGGTTATGGCTACACCTTC
CSASRGYGYTF
>15|TRBV6-1|few|TRBD2|TRBJ2-7
TGTGCCAGCAGTGAGCAACTAGCGGGAGGATACGAGCAGTACTTC
CASSEQLAGGYEQYF
>15|TRBV19|few|TRBD2|TRBJ2-7
TGTGCCAGTAGTATCTCGACTAGCGACTCCTACGAGCAGTACTTC
CASSISTSDSYEQYF
>14|TRBV2|medium-sized|.|TRBJ1-3
TGTGCCAGCAGTGTACCGAGCTCTGGAAACACCATATATTTT
CASSVPSSGNTIYF
>16|TRBV28|.|.|TRBJ2-3
TGTGCCAGCAGCTCGGCTAGCGTCTATTTCACAGATACGCAGTATTTT
CASSSASVYFTDTQYF
>14|TRBV28|many|TRBD1|TRBJ1-5
TGTGCCAGCACCTTAGCGAGGGGGCCTCAGCCCCAGCATTTT
CASTLARGPQPQHF
>12|TRBV10-3|.|.|TRBJ2-7
TGTGCCATCGGATACACCCCTAGGGAGCAGTACTTC
CAIGYTPREQYF
>15|TRBV28|.|.|TRBJ2-7
TGTGCCAGCAGTGGGGCAGTAATAGGCTCCTACGAGCAGTACTTC
CASSGAVIGSYEQYF
>15|TRBV20-1|once|TRBD2|TRBJ2-3
TGCAGTGCTTCATCTAGCGGGTCCACGACAGATACGCAGTATTTT
CSASSSGSTTDTQYF
>14|TRBV6-1|.|.|TRBJ2-1
TGTGCCAGCACGGCGGTCAGCGTGGGGAATGAGCAGTTCTTC
CASTAVSVGNEQFF
>15|TRBV19|few|.|TRBJ1-2
TGTGCCAGTAGTAATGACCGTTCCCCTGACTATGGCTACACCTTC
CASSNDRSPDYGYTF
>15|TRBV7-2|medium-sized|TRBD2|TRBJ2-7
TGTGCCAGCAGCTTAGCGGCGGGAGACCCCTACGAGCAGTACTTC
CASSLAAGDPYEQYF
>14|TRBV18|.|.|TRBJ1-4
TGTGCCAGCTCACCAGTGGGTATGGGTGAAAAACTGTTTTTT
CASSPVGMGEKLFF
>19|TRBV5-1|.|.|TRBJ2-3
TGCGCCAGCAGGTTCTCCATTTCCCTAGCGTCGATTAGCACAGATACGCAGTATTTT
CASRFSISLASISTDTQYF
>12|TRBV30|.|.|TRBJ2-3
TGTGCGATGGGACTTACGGCAGATACGCAGTATTTT
CAMGLTADTQYF
>14|TRBV27|.|.|TRBJ1-1
TGTGCCAGCACCTTCAGGCAGGTGAACACTGAAGCTTTCTTT
CASTFRQVNTEAFF
>14|TRBV5-1|once|.|TRBJ1-2
TGCGCCAGCAGCTTGTCCGAGGGAAACTATGGCTACACCTTC
CASSLSEGNYGYTF
>15|TRBV27|.|.|TRBJ1-2
TGTGCCATCAGGTCTCATCATGGCGTGGAACTTGGCTACACCTTC
CAIRSHHGVELGYTF
>15|TRBV5-1|.|TRBD2|TRBJ2-2
TGCGCCAGCAGCACCGAGCGGGGGGACACCGGGGAGCTGTTTTTT
CASSTERGDTGELFF
>12|TRBV7-9|medium-sized|.|TRBJ2-7
TGTGCCAGCAGCTTAGCGAGCGACGAGCAGTACTTC
CASSLASDEQYF
>12|TRBV6-2/TRBV6-3|.|TRBD2|TRBJ2-5
TGTGCCAGCAGGCCGGGACTAGAGACTCAGTACTTC
CASRPGLETQYF
>13|TRBV18|many|.|TRBJ1-1
TGTGCCAGCTCACCTAGGAAGAACACTGAAGCTTTCTTT
CASSPRKNTEAFF